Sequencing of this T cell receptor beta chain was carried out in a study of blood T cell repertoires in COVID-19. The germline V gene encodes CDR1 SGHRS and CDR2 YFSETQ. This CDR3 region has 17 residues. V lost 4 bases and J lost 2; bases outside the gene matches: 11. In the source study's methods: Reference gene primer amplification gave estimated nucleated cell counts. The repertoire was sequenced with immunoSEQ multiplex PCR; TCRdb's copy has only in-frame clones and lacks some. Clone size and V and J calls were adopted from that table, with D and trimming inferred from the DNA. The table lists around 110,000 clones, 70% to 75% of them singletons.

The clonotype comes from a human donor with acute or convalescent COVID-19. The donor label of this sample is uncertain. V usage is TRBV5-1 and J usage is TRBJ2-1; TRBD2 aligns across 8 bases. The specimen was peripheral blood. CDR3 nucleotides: TGCGCCAGCAGCCCCCGGCCCCCGGGGGGGGCCTACAATGAGCAGTTCTTC. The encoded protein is CASSPRPPGGAYNEQFF.